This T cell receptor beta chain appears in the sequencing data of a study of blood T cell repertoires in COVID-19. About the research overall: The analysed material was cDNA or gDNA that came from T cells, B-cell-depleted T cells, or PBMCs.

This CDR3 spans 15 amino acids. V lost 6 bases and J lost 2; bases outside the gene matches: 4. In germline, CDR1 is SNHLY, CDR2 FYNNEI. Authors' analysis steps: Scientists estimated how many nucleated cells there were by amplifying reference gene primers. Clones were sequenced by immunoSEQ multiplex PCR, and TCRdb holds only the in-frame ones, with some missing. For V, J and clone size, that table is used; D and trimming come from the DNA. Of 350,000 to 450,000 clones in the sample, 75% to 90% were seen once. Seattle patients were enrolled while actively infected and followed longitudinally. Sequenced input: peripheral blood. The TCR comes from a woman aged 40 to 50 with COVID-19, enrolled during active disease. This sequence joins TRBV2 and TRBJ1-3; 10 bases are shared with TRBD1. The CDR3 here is CASRTGTGAGNTIYF. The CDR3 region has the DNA TGTGCCAGCAGGACCGGGACAGGGGCTGGAAACACCATATATTTT.